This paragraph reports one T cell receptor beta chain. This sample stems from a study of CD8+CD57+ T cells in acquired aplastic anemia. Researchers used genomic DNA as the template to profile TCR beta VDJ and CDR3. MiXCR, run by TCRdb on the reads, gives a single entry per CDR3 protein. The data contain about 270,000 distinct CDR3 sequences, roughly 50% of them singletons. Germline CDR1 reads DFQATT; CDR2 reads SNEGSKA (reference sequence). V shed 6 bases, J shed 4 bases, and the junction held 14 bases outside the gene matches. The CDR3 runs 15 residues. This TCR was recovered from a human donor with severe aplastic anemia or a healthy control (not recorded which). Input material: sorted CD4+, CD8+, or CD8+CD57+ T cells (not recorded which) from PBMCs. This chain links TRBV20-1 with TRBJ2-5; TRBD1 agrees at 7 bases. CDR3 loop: CSASSQRTGRETQYF. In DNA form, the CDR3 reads TGCAGTGCCAGCAGCCAGCGGACAGGTCGAGAGACCCAGTACTTC.